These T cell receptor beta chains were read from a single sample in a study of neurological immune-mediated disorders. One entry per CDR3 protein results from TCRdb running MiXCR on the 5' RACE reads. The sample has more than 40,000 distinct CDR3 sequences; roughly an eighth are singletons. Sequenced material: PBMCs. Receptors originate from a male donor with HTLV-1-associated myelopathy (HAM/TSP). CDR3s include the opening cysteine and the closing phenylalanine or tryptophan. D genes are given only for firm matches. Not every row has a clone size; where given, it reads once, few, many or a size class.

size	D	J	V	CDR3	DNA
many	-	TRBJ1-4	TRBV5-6	CASSGVSTNEKLFF	TGTGCCAGCAGCGGGGTGTCAACTAATGAAAAACTGTTTTTT
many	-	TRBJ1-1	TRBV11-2	CASSLSGGTEAFF	TGTGCCAGCAGCTTATCCGGGGGCACTGAAGCTTTCTTT
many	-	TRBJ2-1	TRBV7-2	CASSTYRTEEERFF	TGTGCCAGCAGCACATACCGGACAGAAGAGGAGCGGTTCTTC
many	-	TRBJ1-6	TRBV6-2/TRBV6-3	CASSYVGGYNSPLHF	TGTGCCAGCAGTTACGTTGGCGGGTATAATTCACCCCTCCACTTT
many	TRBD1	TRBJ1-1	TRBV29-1	CSVLGQGTHANTEAFF	TGCAGCGTACTCGGACAGGGGACCCATGCGAACACTGAAGCTTTCTTT
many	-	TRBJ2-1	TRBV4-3	CASSQGGASMVF	TGCGCCAGCAGCCAAGGGGGGGCGTCGATGGTCTTC
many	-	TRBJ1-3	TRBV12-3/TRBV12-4	CASSLSALSGNTIYF	TGTGCCAGCAGTTTAAGCGCTCTCTCTGGAAACACCATATATTTT
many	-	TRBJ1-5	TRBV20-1	CSASSMAAFYQPQHF	TGCAGTGCTAGTTCTATGGCAGCGTTTTATCAGCCCCAGCATTTT
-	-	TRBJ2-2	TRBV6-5	CASSRRPDTGELFF	TGTGCCAGCAGCCGCCGTCCTGACACCGGGGAGCTGTTTTTT
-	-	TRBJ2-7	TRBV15	CATSRDRYEQYF	TGTGCCACCAGCAGGGATCGATACGAGCAGTACTTC
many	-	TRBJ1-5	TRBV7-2	CASSSDRGGPNQPQHF	TGTGCCAGCAGCTCAGACCGGGGCGGCCCCAATCAGCCCCAGCATTTT
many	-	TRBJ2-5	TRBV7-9	CASSRPGVSQETQYF	TGTGCCAGCAGTCGTCCAGGGGTTTCCCAAGAGACCCAGTACTTC
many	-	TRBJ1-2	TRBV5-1	CASSQQGPGYGYTF	TGCGCCAGCAGCCAGCAGGGGCCGGGCTATGGCTACACCTTC
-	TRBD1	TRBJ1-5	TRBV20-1	CSARPDRGLRNEPQHF	TGCAGTGCTAGGCCCGACAGGGGGCTCAGGAATGAGCCCCAGCATTTT
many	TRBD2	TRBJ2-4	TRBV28	CASSFYFGTSGILAKNIQYF	TGTGCCAGCAGTTTCTACTTTGGGACTAGCGGAATCCTAGCCAAAAACATTCAGTACTTC
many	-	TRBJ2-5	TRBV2	CASSERLRETQYF	TGTGCCAGCAGTGAAAGGCTGAGAGAGACCCAGTACTTC
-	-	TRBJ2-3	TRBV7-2	CASSLTEDTQYF	TGTGCCAGCAGCCTGACTGAGGATACGCAGTATTTT
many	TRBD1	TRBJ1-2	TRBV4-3	CASSAQGARGGYTF	TGCGCCAGCAGCGCACAGGGGGCGCGGGGTGGCTACACCTTC
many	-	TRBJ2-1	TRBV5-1	CASSSQGNEQFF	TGCGCCAGCAGCTCACAGGGAAATGAGCAGTTCTTC
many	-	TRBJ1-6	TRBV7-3	CASSLGLGPIPPMSSYNSPLHF	TGTGCCAGCAGCTTAGGGTTAGGACCTATCCCCCCTATGAGCTCCTATAATTCACCCCTCCACTTT
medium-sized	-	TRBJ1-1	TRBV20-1	CSAATDEAFF	TGCAGTGCTGCGACAGACGAAGCTTTCTTT
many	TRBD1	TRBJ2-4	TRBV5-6	CASRWMGQAFSNIQYF	TGTGCCAGCAGATGGATGGGACAGGCATTTTCTAACATTCAGTACTTC
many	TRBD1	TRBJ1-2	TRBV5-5	CASSLAGQGGYGYTF	TGTGCCAGCAGCCTGGCGGGACAGGGAGGTTATGGCTACACCTTC
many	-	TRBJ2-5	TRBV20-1	CSARGTATGEYF	TGCAGTGCTCGTGGGACGGCCACTGGGGAGTACTTC
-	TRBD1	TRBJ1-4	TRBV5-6	CASSSTDRGEKLFF	TGTGCCAGCAGCTCTACGGACAGGGGGGAAAAACTGTTTTTT
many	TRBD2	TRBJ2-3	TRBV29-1	CSVEGTSTSSTDTQYF	TGCAGCGTTGAAGGGACTAGTACCTCTAGCACAGATACGCAGTATTTT
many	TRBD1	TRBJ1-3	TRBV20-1	CSARYPGQPHGGASRNTIYF	TGCAGTGCTAGATACCCGGGACAGCCACACGGAGGGGCATCGCGAAACACCATATATTTT
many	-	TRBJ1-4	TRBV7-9	CASSFARDEEKLFF	TGTGCCAGCAGCTTCGCCCGGGATGAAGAAAAACTGTTTTTT
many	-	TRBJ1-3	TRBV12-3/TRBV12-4	CASSSRAPGGGNTIYF	TGTGCCAGCAGTTCCAGAGCTCCGGGAGGTGGAAACACCATATATTTT
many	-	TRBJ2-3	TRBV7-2	CASSPGELVADTQYF	TGTGCCAGCAGCCCTGGGGAACTAGTCGCAGATACGCAGTATTTT
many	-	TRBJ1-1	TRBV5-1	CASSLGGFNTEAFF	TGCGCCAGCAGCTTGGGGGGATTCAACACTGAAGCTTTCTTT
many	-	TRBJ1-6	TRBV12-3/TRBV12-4	CASRGGGNNSPLHF	TGTGCCAGCAGGGGGGGAGGGAACAATTCACCCCTCCACTTT
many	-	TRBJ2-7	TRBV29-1	CSVEDGAEETNEQYF	TGCAGCGTTGAAGATGGGGCGGAAGAGACGAACGAGCAGTACTTC
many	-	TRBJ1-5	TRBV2	CASSDDSNQPQHF	TGTGCCAGCAGTGACGACAGCAATCAGCCCCAGCATTTT
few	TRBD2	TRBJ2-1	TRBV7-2	CASSFGGAYNEQFF	TGTGCCAGCAGCTTTGGGGGGGCCTACAATGAGCAGTTCTTC
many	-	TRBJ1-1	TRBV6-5	CASSRGSGTEAFF	TGTGCCAGCAGTCGGGGGTCTGGCACTGAAGCTTTCTTT
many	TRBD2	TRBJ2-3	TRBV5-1	CASRPAGGTDTQYF	TGCGCCAGCAGGCCAGCGGGGGGCACAGATACGCAGTATTTT
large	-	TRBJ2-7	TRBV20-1	CSAAGRGAGEQYF	TGCAGTGCCGCGGGACGGGGGGCGGGAGAGCAGTACTTC